This T cell receptor beta chain was found in a study of cytomegalovirus exposure and HLA in healthy donors. Study-level findings and limits: Researchers counted over 150 TCR beta chains as cytomegalovirus-associated.

Assay used: immunoSEQ multiplex PCR; TCRdb lists only in-frame clones, some missing. The data contain about 170,000 clones, approximately 87% of them singletons. Turning to this clone: Its specificity is unknown.

V dropped 4 bases and J dropped 2 bases, with 8 bases sitting between them. The germline gives CDR1 MNHNS, CDR2 SASEGT. The CDR3 totals 13 residues. The TCR comes from a woman in her 30s in good health and CMV-seronegative. The chain combines TRBV6-1 with TRBJ1-2; perhaps TRBD1 as D (5 bases). Input material: PBMCs. CDR3 bases: TGTGCCAGCAGTGCCCGACAGAACTATGGCTACACCTTC. It is translated as CASSARQNYGYTF.